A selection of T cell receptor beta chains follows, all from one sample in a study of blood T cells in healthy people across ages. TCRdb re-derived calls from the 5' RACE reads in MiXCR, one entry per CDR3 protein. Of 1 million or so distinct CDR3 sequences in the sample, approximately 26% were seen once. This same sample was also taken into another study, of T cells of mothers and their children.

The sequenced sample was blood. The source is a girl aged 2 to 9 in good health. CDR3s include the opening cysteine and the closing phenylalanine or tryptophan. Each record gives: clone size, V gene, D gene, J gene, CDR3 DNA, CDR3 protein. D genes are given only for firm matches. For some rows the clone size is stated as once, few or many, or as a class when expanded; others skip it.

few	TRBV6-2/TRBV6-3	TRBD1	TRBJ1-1	TGTGCCAGCAGACACAACAGGGGAAAGGCGACTGAAGCTTTCTTT	CASRHNRGKATEAFF
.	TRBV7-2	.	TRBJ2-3	TGTGCCAGCAGCGCAGGGACCAACACAGATACGCAGTATTTT	CASSAGTNTDTQYF
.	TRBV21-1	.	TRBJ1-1	TGTGCCAGCAGCAAAACATCGAGCACTGAAGCTTTCTTT	CASSKTSSTEAFF
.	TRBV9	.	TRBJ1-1	TGTGCCAGCAGCGTAGACGGGCGGAATGAAGCTTTCTTT	CASSVDGRNEAFF
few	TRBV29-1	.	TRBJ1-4	TGCAGCGTCTCCGGTGGACAGAATAGTAATGAAAAACTGTTTTTT	CSVSGGQNSNEKLFF
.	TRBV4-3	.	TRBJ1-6	TGCGCCTGCAGCCAGCGGGGGGATGGGGGAGATTCACCCCTCCACTTT	CACSQRGDGGDSPLHF
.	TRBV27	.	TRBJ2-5	TGTGCCAGCAGTTCCTTCCTAGCAATGGGCCAGCCGCAAGAGACCCAGTACTTC	CASSSFLAMGQPQETQYF
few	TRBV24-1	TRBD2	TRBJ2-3	TGTGCCACCAGTGATTCGGGACTAGCAACAGATACGCAGTATTTT	CATSDSGLATDTQYF
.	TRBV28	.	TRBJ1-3	TGTGCCAGCGGTCCGCCGGTCTCTGGAAACACCATATATTTT	CASGPPVSGNTIYF
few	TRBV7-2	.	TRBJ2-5	TGTGCCAGCAGCCACCCGCGGGGGCAAACCCAGTACTTC	CASSHPRGQTQYF
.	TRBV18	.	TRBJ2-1	TGTGCCAGCTCACCCGACTTACTCTCCTACAATGAGCAGTTCTTC	CASSPDLLSYNEQFF
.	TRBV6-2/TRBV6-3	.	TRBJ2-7	TGTGCCAGCAGCTTTAGAAGTGGTTACGCGCAGTACTTC	CASSFRSGYAQYF
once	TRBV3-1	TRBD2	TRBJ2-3	TGTGCCAGCAGCCTATCAAGCGGGGGGGCAGCAGATACGCAGTATTTT	CASSLSSGGAADTQYF
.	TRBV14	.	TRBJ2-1	TGTGCCAGACTAGCCGAGCAGCTCTTC	CARLAEQLF
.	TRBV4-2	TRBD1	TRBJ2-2	TGTGCCAGCAGCCAAGTTTTTGAGACAGGGGGTAACACCGGGGAGCTGTTTTTT	CASSQVFETGGNTGELFF
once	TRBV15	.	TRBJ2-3	TGTGCCACCAGCAGAGACCTAGCAGGCGATACGCAGTATTTT	CATSRDLAGDTQYF
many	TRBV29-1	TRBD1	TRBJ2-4	TGCAGCGTAACGACAGGGAAAGACCTCACGGACATTCAGTACTTC	CSVTTGKDLTDIQYF
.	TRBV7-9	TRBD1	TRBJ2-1	TGTGCCAGCAGCTCTCTAACCGGGACAGGGGAGAGGGATGAGCAGTTCTTC	CASSSLTGTGERDEQFF
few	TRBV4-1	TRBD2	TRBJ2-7	TGCGCCAGCAGCCATGTAGCGGGAGGAGGCGAGCAGTACTTC	CASSHVAGGGEQYF
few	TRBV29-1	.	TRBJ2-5	TGCAGCGCTACAACCAACCAAGAGACCCAGTACTTC	CSATTNQETQYF
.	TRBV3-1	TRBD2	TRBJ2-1	TGTGCCAGCAGACGCAGCGGGAGCTCCTACAATGAGCAGTTCTTC	CASRRSGSSYNEQFF
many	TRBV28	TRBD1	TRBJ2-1	TGTGCCAGCAGGCGTCCCCCGGGACAGGGGGTCAATGAGCAGTTCTTC	CASRRPPGQGVNEQFF
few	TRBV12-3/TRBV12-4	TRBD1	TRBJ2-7	TGTGCCAGCGGGACAGGCGGCCACTACGAGCAGTACTTC	CASGTGGHYEQYF
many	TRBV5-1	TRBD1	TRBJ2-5	TGCGCCAGCAGCTCCGGGACAGTACAAGAGACCCAGTACTTC	CASSSGTVQETQYF
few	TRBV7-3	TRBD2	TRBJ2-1	TGTGCCAGCAGCCCCCCCGGCGGGGGGGCGAGGGCTGAGCAGTTCTTC	CASSPPGGGARAEQFF
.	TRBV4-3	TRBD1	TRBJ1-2	TGCGCCAGCAGCCAAGATATGGACAGGTCTAAGGGTGGCTACACCTTC	CASSQDMDRSKGGYTF
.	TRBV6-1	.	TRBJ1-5	TGTGCCAGCAGTCCTGGTGGAATTGGCGGTCAGCCCCAGCATTTT	CASSPGGIGGQPQHF
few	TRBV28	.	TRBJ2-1	TGTGCCATCGAAGACCGGGCCGTGGAGAATGAGCAGTTCTTC	CAIEDRAVENEQFF
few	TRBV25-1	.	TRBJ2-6	TGTGCCAGCAGTGCCTCGAACTCTGGGGCCAACGTCCTGACTTTC	CASSASNSGANVLTF
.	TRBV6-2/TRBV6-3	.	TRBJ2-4	TGTGCCAGCAGTTACACCCTGGACGGTCAGTACTTC	CASSYTLDGQYF
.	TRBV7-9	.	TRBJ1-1	TGTGCCAGCAGCTTATTGCCAAGCGGGTTCCCTGAAGCTTTCTTT	CASSLLPSGFPEAFF
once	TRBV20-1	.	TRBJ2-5	TGCAGTGTTTACCCACACCTTAGACTGCAAGAGACCCAGTACTTC	CSVYPHLRLQETQYF
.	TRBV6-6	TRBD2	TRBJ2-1	TGTGCCAGCAGTTACGGGACTAGCACCAACAATGAGCAGTTCTTC	CASSYGTSTNNEQFF
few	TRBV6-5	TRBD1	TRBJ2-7	TGTGCCAGCAGACTAACCGGGACAGAATTCATCGAGCAGTACTTC	CASRLTGTEFIEQYF
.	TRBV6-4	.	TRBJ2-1	TGTGTCAGCAGTGAAGAATGGAACTCCAATGAGCAGTTCTTC	CVSSEEWNSNEQFF
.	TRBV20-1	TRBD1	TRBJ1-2	TGCAGTGCTAGACGATCCGGGACAGGGAACTATGGCTACACCTTC	CSARRSGTGNYGYTF
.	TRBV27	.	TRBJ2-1	TGTGCCAGCAGTTTATCCGCCTCCCATGAGCAGTTCTTC	CASSLSASHEQFF
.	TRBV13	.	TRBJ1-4	TGTGCCAGCAGTCCTTGGGGGACTGCAACTAATGAAAAACTGTTTTTT	CASSPWGTATNEKLFF
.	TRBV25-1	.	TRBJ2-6	TGTGTTCCCTTCCGGGCCAACGTCCTGACTTTC	CVPFRANVLTF
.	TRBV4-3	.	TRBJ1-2	TGCGCCAGCAGCCAAGATTTTTGGGGGGATAGCTATGGCTACACCTTC	CASSQDFWGDSYGYTF
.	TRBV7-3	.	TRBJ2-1	TGTGCCAGCAGCAATATGGGGAATGAGCAGTTCTTC	CASSNMGNEQFF
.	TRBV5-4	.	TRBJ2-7	TGTGCCAGCAGCTTGGATCCAGGGATCTCCTACGAGCAGTACTTC	CASSLDPGISYEQYF
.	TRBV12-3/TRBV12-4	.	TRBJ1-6	TGTGCCAGCAGCCCAGGCGGGGGTACATCACCCCTCCACTTT	CASSPGGGTSPLHF
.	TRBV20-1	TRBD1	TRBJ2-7	TGCAGTGCTAGAGCGGGGACAGGGTACGAGCAGTACTTC	CSARAGTGYEQYF